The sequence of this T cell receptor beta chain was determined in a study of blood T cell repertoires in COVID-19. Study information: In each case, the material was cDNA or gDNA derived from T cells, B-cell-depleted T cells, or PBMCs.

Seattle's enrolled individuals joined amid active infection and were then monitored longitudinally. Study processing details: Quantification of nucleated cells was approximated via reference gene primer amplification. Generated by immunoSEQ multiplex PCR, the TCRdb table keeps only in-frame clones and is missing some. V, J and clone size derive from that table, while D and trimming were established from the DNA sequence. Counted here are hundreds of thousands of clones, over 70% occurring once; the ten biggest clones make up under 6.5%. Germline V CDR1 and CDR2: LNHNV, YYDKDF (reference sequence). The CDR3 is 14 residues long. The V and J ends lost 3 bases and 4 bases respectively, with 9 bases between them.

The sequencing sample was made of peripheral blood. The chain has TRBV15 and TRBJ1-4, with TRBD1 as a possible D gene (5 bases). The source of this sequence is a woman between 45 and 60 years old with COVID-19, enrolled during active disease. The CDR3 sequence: CATSSRGVNEKLFF. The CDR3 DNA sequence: TGTGCCACCAGCAGTCGGGGGGTTAATGAAAAACTGTTTTTT.